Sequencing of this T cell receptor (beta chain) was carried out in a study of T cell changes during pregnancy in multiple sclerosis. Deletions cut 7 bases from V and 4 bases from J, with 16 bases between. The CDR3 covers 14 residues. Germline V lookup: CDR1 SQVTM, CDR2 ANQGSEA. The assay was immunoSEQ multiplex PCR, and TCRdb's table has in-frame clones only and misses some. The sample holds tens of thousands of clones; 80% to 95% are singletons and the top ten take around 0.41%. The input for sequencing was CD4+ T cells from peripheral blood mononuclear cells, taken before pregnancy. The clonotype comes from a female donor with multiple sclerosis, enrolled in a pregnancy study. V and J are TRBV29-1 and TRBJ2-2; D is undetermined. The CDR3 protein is CSANSRVGTGELFF. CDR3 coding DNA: TGCAGCGCAAATTCCCGGGTTGGCACCGGGGAGCTGTTTTTT.